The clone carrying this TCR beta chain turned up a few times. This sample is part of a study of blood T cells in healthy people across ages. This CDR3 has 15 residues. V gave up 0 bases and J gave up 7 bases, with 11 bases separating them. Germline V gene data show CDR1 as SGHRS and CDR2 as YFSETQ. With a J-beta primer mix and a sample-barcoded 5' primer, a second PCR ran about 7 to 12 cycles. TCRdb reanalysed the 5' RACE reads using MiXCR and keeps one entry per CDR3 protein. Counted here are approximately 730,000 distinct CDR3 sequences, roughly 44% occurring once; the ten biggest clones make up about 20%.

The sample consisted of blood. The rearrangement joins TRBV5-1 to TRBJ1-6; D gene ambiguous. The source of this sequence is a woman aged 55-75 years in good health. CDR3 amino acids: CASSLDYTLNSPLHF. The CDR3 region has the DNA TGCGCCAGCAGCTTGGATTATACCCTAAATTCACCCCTCCACTTT. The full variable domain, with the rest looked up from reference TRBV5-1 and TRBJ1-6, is KAGVTQTPRYLIKTRGQQVTLSCSPISGHRSVSWYQQTPGQGLQFLFEYFSETQRNKGNFPGRFSGRQFSNSRSEMNVSTLELGDSALYLCASSLDYTLNSPLHFGNGTRLTVT.